The 16 T cell receptor beta chains below were found in one sample sequenced in a study of blood T cells in healthy people across ages. Primed by a sample-barcoded 5' primer and a J-beta primer mix, a second PCR proceeded for about 6 to 12 cycles. TCRdb itself ran the 5' RACE reads through MiXCR, one entry per CDR3 protein. The table shows roughly 1,500,000 distinct CDR3 sequences, with roughly a third occurring only once. Sequenced input: blood. All receptors derive from a woman in her twenties or thirties in good health.

This clonotype has more than one count but fewer than ten. Written as DNA, the CDR3 is TGCGCCAGCAGCTTGGCCCTAGCGGGAGTCGACAATGAGCAGTTCTTC. Translation: CASSLALAGVDNEQFF. The V gene is TRBV5-1, the J gene TRBJ2-1, with 10 bases aligning to TRBD2. CDR1 is SGHRS and CDR2 is YFSETQ in the germline V gene. V lost 0 bases to trimming and J lost 5 bases; unmatched junction nucleotides: 5. CDR3 length equals 16 residues.

This chain joins TRBV11-2 and TRBJ1-5; D perhaps matches TRBD1 (6 bases). Looked up from germline, CDR1 is SGHAT and CDR2 is FQNNGV. V lost 1 base to trimming and J lost 2 bases, with 12 bases between them. The CDR3 loop spans 16 amino acids. CDR3 coding DNA: TGTGCCAGCAGCTTAGGCCGGGGGGCACGCAATCAGCCCCAGCATTTT. Amino acid sequence: CASSLGRGARNQPQHF. The whole variable domain, filled in from reference TRBV11-2 and TRBJ1-5, reads EAGVAQSPRYKIIEKRQSVAFWCNPISGHATLYWYQQILGQGPKLLIQFQNNGVVDDSQLPKDRFSAERLKGVDSTLKIQPAKLEDSAVYLCASSLGRGARNQPQHFGDGTRLSIL.

Remarks on this clonotype: A read error may account for a junction end that differs from germline. The chain has TRBV4-1 and TRBJ1-4, with 8 bases matching TRBD1. The CDR3 length is 17 residues. The germline CDR1 and CDR2 sequences are MGHRA and YSYEKL. In nucleotides, the CDR3 is TGCGCCGGCAGCCAAGCAAAGGGGCAGGGGGCTTCGGAAAAACTGTTTTTT. It is translated as CAGSQAKGQGASEKLFF.

A few counts support this clonotype. The chain uses TRBV28 and TRBJ2-5; D is undetermined. The DNA end favors TRBJ2-7, so the J call may be wrong. The CDR3 has 12 amino acids. Per germline, CDR1 MDHEN and CDR2 SYDVKM. The DNA for the CDR3 is TGTGCCAGCGGTGAAGGGCGCTACGAGCAGTACTTC. Encoded protein: CASGEGRYEQYF.

The CDR3 loop reads CASSPGRSDLLHF. In DNA, the CDR3 is TGTGCCAGCTCACCGGGCAGAAGTGATTTGCTCCACTTT. The V call is TRBV18, the J call TRBJ1-6; D is undetermined. Germline-derived CDR1 and CDR2 are KGHSH and LQKENI. This CDR3 is 13 amino acids long. Trimming removed 3 bases from V and 16 bases from J, with 16 bases in between.

This clonotype has a handful of counts. The gene calls are TRBV20-1 and TRBJ1-1; 7 nucleotides line up with TRBD1. CDR1 is DFQATT and CDR2 is SNEGSKA in the germline V gene (reference sequence). The CDR3 runs 14 residues. V shed 1 base, J shed 8 bases, and the junction held 10 bases outside the gene matches. The CDR3 bases are TGCAGTGCTAGAGCGACAGGCACCAGGGGGGAAGCTTTCTTT. This gives the protein CSARATGTRGEAFF.

Details on this clonotype: A far bigger clonotype differs at one base, so this is likely a read error. The genes are TRBV12-3 or TRBV12-4 and TRBJ2-3; unclear D gene. The CDR3 loop spans 13 amino acids. V shed 1 base and J shed 11 bases, with 13 bases lying between them. CDR3 in amino acids: CASSLGEGEMQYF. The CDR3 coding sequence is TGTGCCAGCAGTTTAGGGGAAGGAGAGATGCAGTATTTT.

J is TRBJ2-5 and V is TRBV12-3 or TRBV12-4; D possibly corresponds to TRBD1 (5 bases). The CDR3 totals 16 residues. Trimming left V 6 bases short and J 0 bases short, with 17 bases between. CDR3 protein: CASRTDRTSYQETQYF. The CDR3 nucleotides read TGTGCCAGCAGGACCGACAGAACATCTTACCAAGAGACCCAGTACTTC.

Only a few counts were recorded for this clonotype. The chain links TRBV29-1 to TRBJ2-1; TRBD2 aligns across 10 bases. Trimming removed 5 bases from V and 8 bases from J; junction bases left unmatched: 12. Germline V gene sequence: CDR1 SQVTM, CDR2 ANQGSEA. This CDR3 has 15 residues. The CDR3 DNA follows: TGCAGCGTTAGTGGATCGAGCGGGAGGGGCGATGAGCAGTTCTTC. Amino acids: CSVSGSSGRGDEQFF.

This clonotype appeared a few times. The chain carries TRBV7-9 and TRBJ2-7, with D unclear. The V end lost 5 bases, the J end lost 6 bases, and 11 bases lay between the germline ends. CDR3 length: 12 amino acids. Germline CDR1 is SEHNR and CDR2 is FQNEAQ (reference sequence). The CDR3 loop is CASSPMSLEQYF. The CDR3 DNA reads as TGTGCCAGCAGCCCAATGTCCCTCGAGCAGTACTTC.

This clonotype was counted between two and nine times. This chain links TRBV7-2 with TRBJ2-1; TRBD2 matches at 7 bases. This CDR3 has 16 amino acids. The junction had 10 bases not matched to a gene; V was cut back by 4 bases and J by 4 bases. CDR1 is SGHTA, CDR2 FQGNSA, per germline. CDR3 sequence (DNA): TGTGCCAGCAGCTGGGGGGTGGCTAGCGGTTACAATGAGCAGTTCTTC. Translated: CASSWGVASGYNEQFF.

DNA of the CDR3: TGCAGTGCGCGTCTGGGGGCAGGACTTTATCAGCCCCAGCATTTT. This codes for CSARLGAGLYQPQHF. This chain links TRBV20-1 with TRBJ1-5; D possibly corresponds to TRBD1 (6 bases). Germline loops: CDR1 DFQATT, CDR2 SNEGSKA (reference sequence). The CDR3 contains 15 residues. The V and J ends lost 6 bases and 5 bases respectively, with 20 bases between them.

This clonotype occurred a few times. This chain connects TRBV20-1 to TRBJ2-3; D gene uncertain. Germline V gives CDR1 DFQATT, CDR2 SNEGSKA (reference sequence). V lost 0 bases to trimming and J lost 4 bases, with 11 bases between them. This CDR3 has 14 residues. The CDR3 nucleotides are TGCAGTGCTAGAGATCAGGCTAGAGCAGATACGCAGTATTTT. It specifies CSARDQARADTQYF.

The rearrangement uses TRBV4-2 and TRBJ2-1, with TRBD2 matching over 8 bases. This CDR3 is 14 amino acids long. Trimming took 3 bases from V and 8 from J; bases not matched to a gene: 6. Germline CDR1 and CDR2: LGHNA and YNFKEQ. The DNA for the CDR3 is TGTGCCAGCAGCCATCCCGGGGGGGCCGATGAGCAGTTCTTC. It specifies CASSHPGGADEQFF.

The chain joins TRBV18 to TRBJ2-2; 7 nucleotides agree with TRBD1. The CDR3 extends over 16 amino acids. After removal of 5 bases from V and 4 bases from J, the junction contained 10 bases not matched to a gene. From germline, CDR1 is KGHSH and CDR2 LQKENI. CDR3 protein: CASSTGTARGTGELFF. The DNA for the CDR3 is TGTGCCAGCTCAACCGGGACAGCGCGAGGCACCGGGGAGCTGTTTTTT. Complete variable domain (other parts from reference TRBV18 and TRBJ2-2): NAGVMQNPRHLVRRRGQEARLRCSPMKGHSHVYWYRQLPEEGLKFMVYLQKENIIDESGMPKERFSAEFPKEGPSILRIQQVVRGDSAAYFCASSTGTARGTGELFFGEGSRLTVL.

The chain links TRBV27 to TRBJ1-1, with 8 bases lining up with TRBD1. The CDR3 runs 15 residues. Per the germline V gene, CDR1 is MNHEY and CDR2 is SMNVEV (reference sequence). Unmatched junction bases numbered 8, after V lost 3 bases and J lost 5 bases. CDR3 residues: CASSFYSNRGTEAFF. The CDR3 DNA reads TGTGCCAGCAGTTTCTATTCAAACAGGGGGACTGAAGCTTTCTTT.